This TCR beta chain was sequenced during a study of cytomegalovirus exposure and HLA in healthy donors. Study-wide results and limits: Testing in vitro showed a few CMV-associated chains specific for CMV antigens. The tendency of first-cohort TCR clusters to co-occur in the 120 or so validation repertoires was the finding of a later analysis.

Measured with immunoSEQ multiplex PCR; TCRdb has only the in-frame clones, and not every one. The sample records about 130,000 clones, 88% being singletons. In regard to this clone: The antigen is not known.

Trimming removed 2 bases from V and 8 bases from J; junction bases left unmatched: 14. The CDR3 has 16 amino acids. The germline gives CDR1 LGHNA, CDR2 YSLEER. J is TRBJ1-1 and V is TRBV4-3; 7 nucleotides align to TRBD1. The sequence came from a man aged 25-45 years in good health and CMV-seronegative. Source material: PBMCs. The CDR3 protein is CASSQNPQGGPVEAFF. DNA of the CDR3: TGCGCCAGCAGCCAAAACCCCCAGGGGGGCCCCGTGGAAGCTTTCTTT.